The rows below give T cell receptor beta chains drawn from one sample of a study of blood T cells in healthy people across ages. TCRdb re-called the 5' RACE reads through MiXCR, storing one row per CDR3 protein. This table has approximately 290,000 distinct CDR3 sequences, roughly 29% appearing once. The sample was blood. The source is a woman aged 65 to 85 in good health. CDR3s leave out the opening cysteine and the closing phenylalanine or tryptophan.

>TRBV12-3/TRBV12-4|TRBJ2-1
ASSPTGQSGVGYNEQF
>TRBV20-1|TRBJ2-1
SASKEVGLAGRLSYNEQF
>TRBV28|TRBJ2-3
ASSASRDYDTQY
>TRBV28|TRBJ2-4
ASRSLGTSLVKNIQY
>TRBV5-4|TRBJ2-1
ASSLPTGPVEQF
>TRBV20-1|TRBJ1-1
SAKSRAEAF
>TRBV10-3|TRBJ2-5
AISLDRGRETQY
>TRBV20-1|TRBJ2-7
SAPKSDEQY
>TRBV7-2|.
ASSLWNDEQY
>TRBV20-1|TRBJ1-4
SAAPWGEKLF
>TRBV7-2|TRBJ1-3
ASSHRSSGSTIY
>TRBV5-1|TRBJ2-7
ASSLSASGSEQY
>TRBV20-1|TRBJ2-3
SPGLAGTDTQY
>TRBV20-1|TRBJ1-2
SAKQAGYGYT
>TRBV29-1|TRBJ2-5
SGGSLTPWETQY
>TRBV20-1|TRBJ1-6
SAPTGNNSPLH
>TRBV7-2|TRBJ2-3
ASSFGTGKGADTQY
>TRBV19|TRBJ2-3
ASSTGLAGRTDTQY
>TRBV12-3/TRBV12-4|TRBJ2-7
ASSFPPYEQY
>TRBV6-5|TRBJ2-1
ASRRRGASYNEQF